This TCR beta chain was recorded in a study of cytomegalovirus exposure and HLA in healthy donors. TCRdb's table, derived via immunoSEQ multiplex PCR, lists solely in-frame clones and lacks some. The data show 300,000 to 400,000 clones, with 75% to 90% seen just once and over 0.75% held by the top ten. A 120-subject validation cohort, separate from the approximately 690-subject first cohort, supplied the donors. Notes on this clone: The antigen is unknown.

CDR3 length: 14 residues. V shed 4 bases and J shed 0 bases, with 10 bases lying between them. The germline V gene encodes CDR1 MNHEY and CDR2 SMNVEV (reference sequence). Study-level points and caveats: In vitro work confirmed that a few CMV-associated chains recognize CMV antigens. Listed as cytomegalovirus-associated were 164 TCR beta chains. First-cohort TCR clusters were later found to tend to co-occur in the 130 or so validation repertoires.

The rearrangement links TRBV27 to TRBJ2-7; possible D gene TRBD1, 6 bases. The receptor comes from a woman aged 18-29 years in good health and CMV-seronegative. The source material was PBMCs. CDR3 protein: CASSYGQSSYEQYF. For the CDR3, the DNA is TGTGCCAGCAGTTATGGACAGAGCTCCTACGAGCAGTACTTC.